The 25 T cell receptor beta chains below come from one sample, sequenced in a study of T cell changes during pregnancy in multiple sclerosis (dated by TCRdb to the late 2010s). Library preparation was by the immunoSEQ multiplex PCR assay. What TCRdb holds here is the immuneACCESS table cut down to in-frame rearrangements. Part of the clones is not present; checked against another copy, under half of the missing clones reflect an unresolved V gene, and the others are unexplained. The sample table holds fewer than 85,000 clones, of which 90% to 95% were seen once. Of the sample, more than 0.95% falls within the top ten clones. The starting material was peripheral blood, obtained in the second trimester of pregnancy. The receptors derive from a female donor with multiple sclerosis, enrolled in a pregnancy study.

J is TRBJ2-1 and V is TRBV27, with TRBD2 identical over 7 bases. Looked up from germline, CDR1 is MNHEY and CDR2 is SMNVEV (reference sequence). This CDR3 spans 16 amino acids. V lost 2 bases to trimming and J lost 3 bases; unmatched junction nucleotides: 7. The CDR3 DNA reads TGTGCCAGCAGTTTAGGCGGGAGCCCCCTCTACAATGAGCAGTTCTTC. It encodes CASSLGGSPLYNEQFF.

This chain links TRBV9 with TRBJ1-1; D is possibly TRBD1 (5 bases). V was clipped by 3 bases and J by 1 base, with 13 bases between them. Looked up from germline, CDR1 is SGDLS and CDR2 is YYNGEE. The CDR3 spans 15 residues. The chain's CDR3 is CASSAWDFSNTEAFF. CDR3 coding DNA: TGTGCCAGCAGCGCCTGGGACTTTTCGAACACTGAAGCTTTCTTT.

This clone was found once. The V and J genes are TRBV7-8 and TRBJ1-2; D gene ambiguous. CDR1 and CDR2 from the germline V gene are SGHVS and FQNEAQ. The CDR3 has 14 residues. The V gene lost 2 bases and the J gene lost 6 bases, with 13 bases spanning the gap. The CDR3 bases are TGTGCCAGCAGCTTACGTCTGGGAGAGGATGGCTACACCTTC. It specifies CASSLRLGEDGYTF.

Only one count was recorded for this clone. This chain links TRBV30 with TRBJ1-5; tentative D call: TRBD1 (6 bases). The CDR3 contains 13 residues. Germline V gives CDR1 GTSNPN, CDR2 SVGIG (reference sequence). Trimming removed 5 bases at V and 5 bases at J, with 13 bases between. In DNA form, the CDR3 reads TGTGCCTGGGCCCCCCAGGGGTATCAGCCCCAGCATTTT. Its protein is CAWAPQGYQPQHF.

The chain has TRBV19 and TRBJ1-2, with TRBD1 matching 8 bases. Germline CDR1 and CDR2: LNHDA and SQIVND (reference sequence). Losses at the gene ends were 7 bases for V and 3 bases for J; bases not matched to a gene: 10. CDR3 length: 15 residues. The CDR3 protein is CASMTPSRGHYGYTF. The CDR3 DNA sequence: TGTGCCAGTATGACACCATCCAGGGGGCACTATGGCTACACCTTC.

The CDR3 is CASSFGGPSYEQYF. As DNA, the CDR3 is TGTGCCAGCAGTTTCGGCGGGCCCTCCTACGAGCAGTACTTC. The chain employs TRBV27 and TRBJ2-7, with D possibly being TRBD2 (5 bases). From germline, CDR1 is MNHEY and CDR2 SMNVEV (reference sequence). The CDR3 loop spans 14 amino acids. V was shortened by 3 bases and J by 0 bases, with 9 bases between the two germline ends.

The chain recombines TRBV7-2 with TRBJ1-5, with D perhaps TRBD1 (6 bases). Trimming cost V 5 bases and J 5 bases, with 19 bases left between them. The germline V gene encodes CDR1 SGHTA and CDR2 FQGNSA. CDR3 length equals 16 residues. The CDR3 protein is CASSLIGGGLHQPQHF. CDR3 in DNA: TGTGCCAGCAGCCTCATAGGGGGGGGTTTGCATCAGCCCCAGCATTTT.

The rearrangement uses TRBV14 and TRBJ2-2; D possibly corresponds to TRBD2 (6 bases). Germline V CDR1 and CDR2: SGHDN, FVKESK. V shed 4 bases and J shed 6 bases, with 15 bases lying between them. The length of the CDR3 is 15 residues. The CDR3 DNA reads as TGTGCCAGCAGCCTACCGGGACTTTCTTCCGGGGAGCTGTTTTTT. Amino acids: CASSLPGLSSGELFF.

The CDR3 DNA is TGTGCTAGTGCCCCTGGGACTAGCGTCGCGGAGACCCAGTACTTC. This sequence encodes CASAPGTSVAETQYF. The rearrangement joins TRBV12-5 to TRBJ2-5; 10 bases fit TRBD2. The V and J ends lost 7 bases and 5 bases, in that order; junction bases with no gene match: 10. The CDR3 is 15 amino acids. Germline values: CDR1 LGHNT, CDR2 FRNRAP.

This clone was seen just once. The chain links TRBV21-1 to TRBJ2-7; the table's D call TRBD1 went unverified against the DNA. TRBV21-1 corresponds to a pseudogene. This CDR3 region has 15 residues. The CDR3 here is CASLRAGKVGYEQYF. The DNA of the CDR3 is TGTGCCAGCCTAAGGGCAGGGAAGGTCGGCTACGAGCAGTACTTC.

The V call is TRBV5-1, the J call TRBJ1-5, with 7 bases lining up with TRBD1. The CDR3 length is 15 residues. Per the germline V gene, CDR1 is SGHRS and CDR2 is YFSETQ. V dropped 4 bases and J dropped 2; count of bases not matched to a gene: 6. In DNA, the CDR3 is TGCGCCAGCAGCGCGACAGGGTTCGGCAATCAGCCCCAGCATTTT. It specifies CASSATGFGNQPQHF.

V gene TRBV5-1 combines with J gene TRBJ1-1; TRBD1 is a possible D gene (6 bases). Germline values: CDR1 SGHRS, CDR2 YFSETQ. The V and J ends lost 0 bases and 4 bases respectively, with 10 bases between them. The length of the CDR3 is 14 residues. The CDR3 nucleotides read TGCGCCAGCAGCTTGGTGGCGGGGGCCACTGAAGCTTTCTTT. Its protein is CASSLVAGATEAFF.

The CDR3 DNA follows: TGCGCCAGCAGTCAACTACTTTCCACAGATACGCAGTATTTT. As protein: CASSQLLSTDTQYF. This chain uses TRBV10-1 with TRBJ2-3; no clear D. Germline V gene data show CDR1 as WNHNN and CDR2 as SYGVQD (reference sequence). The ends were cut back, 5 bases at V and 2 bases at J, with 11 bases in the middle. The CDR3 extends over 14 amino acids.

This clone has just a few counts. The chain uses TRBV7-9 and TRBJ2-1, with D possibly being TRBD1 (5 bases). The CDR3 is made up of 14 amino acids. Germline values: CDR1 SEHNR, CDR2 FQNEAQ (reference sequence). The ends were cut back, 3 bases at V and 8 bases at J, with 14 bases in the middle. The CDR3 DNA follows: TGTGCCAGCAGCTTCCCAGGGTCCGGCGATGAGCAGTTCTTC. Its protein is CASSFPGSGDEQFF.

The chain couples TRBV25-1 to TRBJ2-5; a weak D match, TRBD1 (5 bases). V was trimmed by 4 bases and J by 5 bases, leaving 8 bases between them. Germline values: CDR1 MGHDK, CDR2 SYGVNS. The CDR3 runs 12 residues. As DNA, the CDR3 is TGTGCCAGCAGTGTCCAGGGTGAGACCCAGTACTTC. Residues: CASSVQGETQYF.

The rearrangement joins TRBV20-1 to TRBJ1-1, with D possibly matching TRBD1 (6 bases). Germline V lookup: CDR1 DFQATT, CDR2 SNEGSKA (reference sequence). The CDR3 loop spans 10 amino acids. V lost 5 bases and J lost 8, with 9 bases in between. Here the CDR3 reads CSALDSEAFF. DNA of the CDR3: TGCAGTGCTTTGGACAGCGAAGCTTTCTTT.

As DNA, the CDR3 is TGTGCCAGCAGTGAATCCGGGAACTATGGCTACACCTTC. It encodes CASSESGNYGYTF. This chain links TRBV6-1 with TRBJ1-2; D not resolved. This CDR3 is built from 13 residues. Germline loops: CDR1 MNHNS, CDR2 SASEGT. Trimming left V 2 bases short and J 2 bases short, with 6 bases between.

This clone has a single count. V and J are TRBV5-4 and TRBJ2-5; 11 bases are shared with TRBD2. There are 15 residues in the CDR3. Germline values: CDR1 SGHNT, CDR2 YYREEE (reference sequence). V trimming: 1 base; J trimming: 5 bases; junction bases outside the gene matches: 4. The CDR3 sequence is CASSLRLAGYETQYF. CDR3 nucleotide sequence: TGTGCCAGCAGCTTGAGACTAGCGGGATACGAGACCCAGTACTTC.

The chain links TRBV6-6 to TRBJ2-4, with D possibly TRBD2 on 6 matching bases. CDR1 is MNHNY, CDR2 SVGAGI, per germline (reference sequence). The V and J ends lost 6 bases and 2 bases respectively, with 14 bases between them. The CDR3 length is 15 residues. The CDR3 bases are TGTGCCAGCAGGGGGGGAAGGGATTCCAAAAACATTCAGTACTTC. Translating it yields CASRGGRDSKNIQYF.

The CDR3: CASSRGGQGTDTQYF. DNA of the CDR3: TGTGCCAGCAGCCGGGGGGGCCAGGGTACAGATACGCAGTATTTT. The V call is TRBV28, the J call TRBJ2-3; 8 bases are a match to TRBD2. Per germline, CDR1 MDHEN and CDR2 SYDVKM. This CDR3 has 15 residues. J gave up 3 bases and V 6 bases, and 8 bases lay outside the gene matches.

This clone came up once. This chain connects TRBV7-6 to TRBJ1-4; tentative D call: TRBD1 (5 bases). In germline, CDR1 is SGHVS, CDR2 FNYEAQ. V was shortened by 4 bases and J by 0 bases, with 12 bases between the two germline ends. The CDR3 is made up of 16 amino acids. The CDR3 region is CASSSRDRATNEKLFF. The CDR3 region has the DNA TGTGCCAGCAGCTCGCGTGACAGAGCAACTAATGAAAAACTGTTTTTT.

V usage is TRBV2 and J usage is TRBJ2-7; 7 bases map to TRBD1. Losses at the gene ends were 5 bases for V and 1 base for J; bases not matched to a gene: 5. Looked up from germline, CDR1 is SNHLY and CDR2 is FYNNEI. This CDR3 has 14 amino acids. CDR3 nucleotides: TGTGCCAGCAGTCACGACAGGGAGTCCTACGAGCAGTACTTC. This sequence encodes CASSHDRESYEQYF.

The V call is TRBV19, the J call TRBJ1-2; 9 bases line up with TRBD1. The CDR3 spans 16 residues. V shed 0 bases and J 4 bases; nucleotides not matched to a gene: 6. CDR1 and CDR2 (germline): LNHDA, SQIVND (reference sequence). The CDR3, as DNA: TGTGCCAGTAGTATAGATCTCGGGACAGGGATCTATGGCTACACCTTC. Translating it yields CASSIDLGTGIYGYTF.

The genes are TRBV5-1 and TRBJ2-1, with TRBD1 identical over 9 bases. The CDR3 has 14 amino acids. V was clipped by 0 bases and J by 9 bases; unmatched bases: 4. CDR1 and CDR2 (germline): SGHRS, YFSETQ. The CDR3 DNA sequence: TGCGCCAGCAGCTTGGGGGACAGGGCATCTGAGCAGTTCTTC. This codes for CASSLGDRASEQFF.

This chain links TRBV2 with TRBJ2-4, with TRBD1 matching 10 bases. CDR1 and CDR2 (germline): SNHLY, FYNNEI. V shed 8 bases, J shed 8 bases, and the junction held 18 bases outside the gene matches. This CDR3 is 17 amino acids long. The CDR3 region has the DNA TGTGCCAGCCGTCGGGGGGGGACAGGGGCCCTTCAAGACATTCAGTACTTC. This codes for CASRRGGTGALQDIQYF.